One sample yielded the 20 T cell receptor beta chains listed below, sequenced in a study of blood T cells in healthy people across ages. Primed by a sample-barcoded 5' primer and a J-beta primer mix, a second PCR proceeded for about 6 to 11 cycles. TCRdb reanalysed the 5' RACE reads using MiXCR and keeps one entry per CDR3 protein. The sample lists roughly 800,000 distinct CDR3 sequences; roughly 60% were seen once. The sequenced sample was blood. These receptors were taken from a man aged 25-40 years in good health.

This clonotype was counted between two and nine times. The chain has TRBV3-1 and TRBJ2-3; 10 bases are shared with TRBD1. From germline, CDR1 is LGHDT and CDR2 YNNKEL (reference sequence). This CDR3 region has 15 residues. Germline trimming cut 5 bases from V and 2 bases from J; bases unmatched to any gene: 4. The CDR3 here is CASSGGQGFTDTQYF. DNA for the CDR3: TGTGCCAGCAGCGGGGGACAGGGGTTCACAGATACGCAGTATTTT.

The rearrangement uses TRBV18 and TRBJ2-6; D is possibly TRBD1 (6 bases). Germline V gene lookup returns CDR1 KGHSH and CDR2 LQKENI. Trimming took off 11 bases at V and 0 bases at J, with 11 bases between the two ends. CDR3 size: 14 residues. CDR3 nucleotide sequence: TGTGCCGGCGCAGGGGCCTCTGGGGCCAACGTCCTGACTTTC. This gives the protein CAGAGASGANVLTF.

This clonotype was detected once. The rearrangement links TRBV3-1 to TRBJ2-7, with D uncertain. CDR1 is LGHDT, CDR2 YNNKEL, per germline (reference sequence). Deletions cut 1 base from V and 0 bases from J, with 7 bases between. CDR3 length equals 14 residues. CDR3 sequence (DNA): TGTGCCAGCAGCCAAGTGGAAAGCTCCTACGAGCAGTACTTC. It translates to CASSQVESSYEQYF.

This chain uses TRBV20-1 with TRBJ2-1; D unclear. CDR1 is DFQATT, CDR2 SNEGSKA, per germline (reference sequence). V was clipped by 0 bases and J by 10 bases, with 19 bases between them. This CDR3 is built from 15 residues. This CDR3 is CSARDQLNRIQEQFF. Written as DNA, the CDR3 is TGCAGTGCTAGAGATCAACTAAACCGAATACAGGAGCAGTTCTTC.

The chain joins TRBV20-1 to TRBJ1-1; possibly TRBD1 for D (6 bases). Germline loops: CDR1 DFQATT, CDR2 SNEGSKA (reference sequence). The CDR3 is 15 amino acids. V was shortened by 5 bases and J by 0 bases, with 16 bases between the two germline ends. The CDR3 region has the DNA TGCAGTGCTCCCAGGACAGAACGTATGAACACTGAAGCTTTCTTT. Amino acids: CSAPRTERMNTEAFF.

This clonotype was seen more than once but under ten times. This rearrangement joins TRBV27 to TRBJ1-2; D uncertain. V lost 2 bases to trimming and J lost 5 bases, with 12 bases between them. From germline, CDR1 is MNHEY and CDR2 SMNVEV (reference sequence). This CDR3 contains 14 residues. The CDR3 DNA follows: TGTGCCAGCAGTTTAGGCCGGGAACAATATGGCTACACCTTC. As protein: CASSLGREQYGYTF.

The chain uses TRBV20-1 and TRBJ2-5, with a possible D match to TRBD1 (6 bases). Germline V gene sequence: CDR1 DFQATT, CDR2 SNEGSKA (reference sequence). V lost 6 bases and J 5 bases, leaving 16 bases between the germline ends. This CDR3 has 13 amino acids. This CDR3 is CSAGYGQYETQYF. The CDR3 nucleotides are TGCAGTGCCGGATATGGACAGTATGAGACCCAGTACTTC.

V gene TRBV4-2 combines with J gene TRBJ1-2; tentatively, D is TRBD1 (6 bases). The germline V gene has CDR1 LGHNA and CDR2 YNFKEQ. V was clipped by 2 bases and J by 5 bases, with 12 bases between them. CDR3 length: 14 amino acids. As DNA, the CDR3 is TGTGCCAGCAGCCAAACGACAGGACAATATGGCTACACCTTC. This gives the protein CASSQTTGQYGYTF.

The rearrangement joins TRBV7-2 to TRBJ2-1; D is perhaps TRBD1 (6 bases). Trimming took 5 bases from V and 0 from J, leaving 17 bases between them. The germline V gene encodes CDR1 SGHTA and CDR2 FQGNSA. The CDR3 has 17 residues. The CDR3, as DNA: TGTGCCAGCAGCCCAAGACAGGCCACCCTCTCCTACAATGAGCAGTTCTTC. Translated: CASSPRQATLSYNEQFF.

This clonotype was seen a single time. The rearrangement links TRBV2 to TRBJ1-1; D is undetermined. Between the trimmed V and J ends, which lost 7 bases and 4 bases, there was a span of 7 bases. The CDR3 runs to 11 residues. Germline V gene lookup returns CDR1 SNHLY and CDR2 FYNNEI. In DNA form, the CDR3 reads TGTGCCAGCATCTGGCGCACTGAAGCTTTCTTT. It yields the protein CASIWRTEAFF.

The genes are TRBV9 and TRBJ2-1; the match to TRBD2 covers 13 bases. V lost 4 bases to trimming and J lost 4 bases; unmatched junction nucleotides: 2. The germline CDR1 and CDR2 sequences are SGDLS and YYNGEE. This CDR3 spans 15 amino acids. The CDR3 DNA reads TGTGCCAGCAGCATGGGACTAGCGGGGTACAATGAGCAGTTCTTC. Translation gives CASSMGLAGYNEQFF.

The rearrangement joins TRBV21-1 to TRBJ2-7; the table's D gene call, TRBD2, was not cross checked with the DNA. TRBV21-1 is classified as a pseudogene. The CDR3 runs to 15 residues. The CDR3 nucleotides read TGTGCCAGCAGCAAAGTGGACTTGAAAACCCACGAGCAGTACTTC. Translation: CASSKVDLKTHEQYF.

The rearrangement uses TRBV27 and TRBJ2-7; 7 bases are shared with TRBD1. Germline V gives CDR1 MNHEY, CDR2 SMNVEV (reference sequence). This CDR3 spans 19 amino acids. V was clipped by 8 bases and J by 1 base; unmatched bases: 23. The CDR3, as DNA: TGTGCCAGCCGGTCCCCAGCGTATACAGGGACAGAAGGGTCCTACGAGCAGTACTTC. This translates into CASRSPAYTGTEGSYEQYF.

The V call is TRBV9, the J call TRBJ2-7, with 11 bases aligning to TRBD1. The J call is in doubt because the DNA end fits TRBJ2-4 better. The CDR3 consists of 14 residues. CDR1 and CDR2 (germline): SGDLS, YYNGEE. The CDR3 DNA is TGTGCCAGCAGCCCCTTGGGACAGGGGGGCATTCAGTACTTC. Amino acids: CASSPLGQGGIQYF.

The CDR3 region is CASRGSGRAPSLYEQYF. In DNA form, the CDR3 reads TGTGCCAGCAGGGGGAGCGGGAGGGCCCCCTCTCTCTACGAGCAGTACTTC. This chain uses TRBV27 with TRBJ2-7; 10 bases are shared with TRBD2. V lost 6 bases and J lost 3; bases outside the gene matches: 14. CDR3 length: 17 residues. Per germline, CDR1 MNHEY and CDR2 SMNVEV (reference sequence).

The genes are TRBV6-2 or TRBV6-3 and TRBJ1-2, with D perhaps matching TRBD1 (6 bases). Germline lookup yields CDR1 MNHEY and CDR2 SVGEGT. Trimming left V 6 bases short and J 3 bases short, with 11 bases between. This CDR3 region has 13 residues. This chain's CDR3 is CASRQTGYYGYTF. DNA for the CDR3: TGTGCCAGCAGACAGACAGGATACTATGGCTACACCTTC.

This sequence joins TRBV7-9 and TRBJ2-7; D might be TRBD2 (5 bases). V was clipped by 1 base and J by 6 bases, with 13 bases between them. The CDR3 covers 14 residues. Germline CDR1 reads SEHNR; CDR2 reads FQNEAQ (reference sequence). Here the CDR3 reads CASSLDGLGVEQYF. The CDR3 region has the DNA TGTGCCAGCAGCTTAGACGGACTGGGAGTCGAGCAGTACTTC.

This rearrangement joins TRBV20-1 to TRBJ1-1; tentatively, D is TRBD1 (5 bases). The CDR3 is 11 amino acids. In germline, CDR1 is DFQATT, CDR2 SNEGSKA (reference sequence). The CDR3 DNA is TGCAGGGGATCCAGGGACACTGAAGCTTTCTTT. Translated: CRGSRDTEAFF.

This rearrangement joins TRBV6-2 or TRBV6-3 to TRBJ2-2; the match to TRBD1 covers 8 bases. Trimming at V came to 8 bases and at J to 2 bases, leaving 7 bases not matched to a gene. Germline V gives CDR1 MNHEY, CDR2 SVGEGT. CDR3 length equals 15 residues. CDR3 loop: CASETGDSNTGELFF. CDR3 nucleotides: TGTGCCAGCGAGACAGGGGACAGCAACACCGGGGAGCTGTTTTTT.

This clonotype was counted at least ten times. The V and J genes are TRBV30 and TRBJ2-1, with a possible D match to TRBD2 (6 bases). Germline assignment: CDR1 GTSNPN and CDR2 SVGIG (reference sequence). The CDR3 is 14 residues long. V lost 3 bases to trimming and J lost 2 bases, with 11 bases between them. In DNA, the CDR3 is TGTGCCTGGAGAAACCGGGGGACCTACAATGAGCAGTTCTTC. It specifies CAWRNRGTYNEQFF.